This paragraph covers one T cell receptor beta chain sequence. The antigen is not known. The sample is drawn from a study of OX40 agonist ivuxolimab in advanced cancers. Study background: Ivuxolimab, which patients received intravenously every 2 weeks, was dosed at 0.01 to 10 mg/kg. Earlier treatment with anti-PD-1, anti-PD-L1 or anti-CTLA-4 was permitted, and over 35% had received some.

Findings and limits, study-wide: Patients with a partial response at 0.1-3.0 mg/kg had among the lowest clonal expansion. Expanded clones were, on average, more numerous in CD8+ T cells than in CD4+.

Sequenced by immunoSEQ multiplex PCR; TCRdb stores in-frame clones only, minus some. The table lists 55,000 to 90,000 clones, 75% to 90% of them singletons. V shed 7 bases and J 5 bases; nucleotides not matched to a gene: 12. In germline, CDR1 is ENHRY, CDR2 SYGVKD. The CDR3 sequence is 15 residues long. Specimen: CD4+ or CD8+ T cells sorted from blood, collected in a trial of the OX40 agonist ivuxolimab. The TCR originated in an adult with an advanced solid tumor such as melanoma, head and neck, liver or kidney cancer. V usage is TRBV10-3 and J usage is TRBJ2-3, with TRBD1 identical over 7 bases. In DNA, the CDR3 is TGTGCCATCACCGGACTCGAGGGGGCTTTAGATACGCAGTATTTT. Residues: CAITGLEGALDTQYF.